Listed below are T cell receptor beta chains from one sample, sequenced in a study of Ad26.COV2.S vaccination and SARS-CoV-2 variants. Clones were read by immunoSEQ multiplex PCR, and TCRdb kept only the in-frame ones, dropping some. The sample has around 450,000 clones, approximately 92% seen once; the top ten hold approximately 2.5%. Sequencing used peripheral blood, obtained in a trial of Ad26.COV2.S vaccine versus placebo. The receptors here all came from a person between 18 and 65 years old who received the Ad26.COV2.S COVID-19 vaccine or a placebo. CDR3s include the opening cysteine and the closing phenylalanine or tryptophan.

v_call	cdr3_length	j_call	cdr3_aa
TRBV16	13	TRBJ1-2	CASSQSVSYGYTF
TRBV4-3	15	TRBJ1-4	CASSQDRGVSKKLFF
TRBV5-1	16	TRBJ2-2	CASSLSLAVYTGELFF
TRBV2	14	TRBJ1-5	CASSGPGRNQPQHF
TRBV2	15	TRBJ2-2	CASSPGLAGGGELFF
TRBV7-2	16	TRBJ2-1	CASSFAGVSSYNEQFF
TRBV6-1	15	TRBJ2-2	CASSEWRTLSGELFF
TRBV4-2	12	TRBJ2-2	CASSRLTGELFF
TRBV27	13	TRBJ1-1	CASSSGQNTEAFF
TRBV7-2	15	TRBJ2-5	CASSVRGGHGETQYF
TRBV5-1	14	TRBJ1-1	CASSPNRDSTEAFF
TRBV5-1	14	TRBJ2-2	CASSADRLHGELFF
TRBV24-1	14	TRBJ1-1	CATSDHNRGTEAFF
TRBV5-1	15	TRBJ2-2	CASSLQGAHTGELFF
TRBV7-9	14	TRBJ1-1	CASSLGTGLTEAFF
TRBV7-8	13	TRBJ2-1	CASSLRESSEQFF
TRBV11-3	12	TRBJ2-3	CASSLAETTQYF
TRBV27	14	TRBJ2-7	CASSLSGIHHEQYF
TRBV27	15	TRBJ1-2	CASSLARDRAYGYTF
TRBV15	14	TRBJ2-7	CATSSTWSAYEQYF
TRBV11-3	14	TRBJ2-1	CASSQGVSYNEQFF
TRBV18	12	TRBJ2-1	CASSPSSYEQFF
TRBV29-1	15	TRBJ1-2	CSVESRVFGGKGYTF
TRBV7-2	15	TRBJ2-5	CASSLFRDPKGAQYF
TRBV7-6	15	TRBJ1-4	CASRESQVLNEKLFF
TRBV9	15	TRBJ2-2	CASSLLAGNTGELFF